This T cell receptor delta chain is drawn from a study of gamma-delta T cells after stem cell transplantation. TCRdb repeated clone calling on the RT-PCR reads with CATT. In the table there are around 16,000 delta-chain clones, 9.4% of which are singletons. With 8 bases removed from V and 4 bases from J, the gap between germline ends came to 22 bases. This CDR3 has 15 residues. Germline V gene lookup returns CDR1 GEAIGNYY and CDR2 EKD. Sequenced material: gamma-delta T cells. The receptor comes from a human donor. It is not recorded whose cells these are; they may come from a transplant donor. The gene calls are TRDV2 and TRDJ1, with D possibly being TRDD3 (6 bases). The CDR3 sequence: CAFCIMVDTSDKLIF. CDR3 DNA: TGTGCCTTTTGCATAATGGTGGATACAAGCGATAAACTCATCTTT.